Listed below are T cell receptor beta chains from one sample, sequenced in a study of cytomegalovirus exposure and HLA in healthy donors. Some clones are missing from TCRdb's copy, which holds only in-frame ones; the method was immunoSEQ multiplex PCR. The sample holds fewer than 250,000 clones, more than 75% seen once. The sequenced sample was PBMCs. The receptor source for this set is a male donor in good health and CMV-seronegative. Each CDR3 is given with its conserved first and last residue. D genes are given only for firm matches. Size values are once, few and many counts, or a class for expanded clones, and some rows have none.

j_call v_call d_call clone_size cdr3_nt cdr3_aa
TRBJ2-5 TRBV5-1 TRBD2 once TGCGCCAGCAGAGAAACGGGGATAGCGGGAAGAAAGACCCAGTACTTC CASRETGIAGRKTQYF
TRBJ2-3 TRBV27 - - TGTGCCAGCAGTCTGAGGGGAGCGGGCGATGCGCAGTATTTT CASSLRGAGDAQYF
TRBJ2-3 TRBV27 TRBD1 few TGTGCCAGCAATGGGGGACAGCTCACAGATACGCAGTATTTT CASNGGQLTDTQYF
TRBJ2-5 TRBV5-6 TRBD2 once TGTGCCAGCACCTCAAGCGGGAGGGCCCAGGAGACCCAGTACTTC CASTSSGRAQETQYF
TRBJ1-5 TRBV7-9 TRBD1 - TGTGCCAGCAGCCCTGTAGGGACAGGCGGAAATCAGCCCCAGCATTTT CASSPVGTGGNQPQHF
TRBJ2-6 TRBV2 - - TGTGCCAGCAGTGAAGGGCAGGGCTTTGGCTCTGGGGCCAACGTCCTGACTTTC CASSEGQGFGSGANVLTF
TRBJ1-2 TRBV5-1 TRBD1 - TGCGCCAGCGAACCAGGACAGGGTCGGTATGGCTACACCTTC CASEPGQGRYGYTF
TRBJ2-2 TRBV7-9 TRBD1 - TGTTCCAGCAGCTCAACGGGACAGGGGTTCACCGGGGAGCTGTTTTTT CSSSSTGQGFTGELFF
TRBJ1-5 TRBV4-1 TRBD1 - TGCGCCAGCAGCGCTGGACAGGGCAATCAGCCCCAGCATTTT CASSAGQGNQPQHF
TRBJ2-3 TRBV19 - - TGTGCCAGTAGTCGGGGGAGAAGGTCTAGCACAGATACGCAGTATTTT CASSRGRRSSTDTQYF
TRBJ2-5 TRBV10-1 - - TGCGCCAGCAGTGAAGGTTGGCGGGAGACCCAGTACTTC CASSEGWRETQYF
TRBJ2-7 TRBV6-5 - - TGTGCCAGCAGTAGGACTCTCGGCCTATACGAGCAGTACTTC CASSRTLGLYEQYF
TRBJ1-1 TRBV27 - - TGTGCCAGCAGTTCCGGCACTGAAGCTTTCTTT CASSSGTEAFF
TRBJ2-1 TRBV5-6 - - TGTGCCAGCAGCTTGTCGGTTAGGGGACGGAGGGTTGAGCAGTTCTTC CASSLSVRGRRVEQFF
TRBJ2-1 TRBV27 - - TGTGCCAGCAGTTTACCCGGGAGTGAGCAGTTCTTC CASSLPGSEQFF
TRBJ1-2 TRBV5-6 TRBD1 few TGTGCCAGCAGCTTTTATCAAACAGGGGGAGGTAGTGGCTACACCTTC CASSFYQTGGGSGYTF
TRBJ2-2 TRBV10-1 - - TGCGCCAGCACCGGGTCGGCGGGACGGACCGGGGAGCTGTTTTTT CASTGSAGRTGELFF
TRBJ1-2 TRBV29-1 - - TGCAGCGTTCGGGGCTACACCTTC CSVRGYTF
TRBJ1-2 TRBV19 - - TGTGCCAGTAGTATAGACTTCGTCAGGAACTATGGCTACACCTTC CASSIDFVRNYGYTF
TRBJ1-1 TRBV7-3 - - TGTGCCAGCAGCTTGGCCTCTGACACTGAAGCTTTCTTT CASSLASDTEAFF
TRBJ2-1 TRBV20-1 - - TGCAGTGCCGAGGGTGATGAGCAGTTCTTC CSAEGDEQFF
TRBJ2-3 TRBV6-5 - - TGTGCCAGCAGTTACCTTGGCCTTTCCCCAACAGATACGCAGTATTTT CASSYLGLSPTDTQYF
TRBJ1-1 TRBV25-1 - - TGTGCCAGCATTTCCCTATCCACTGAAGCTTTCTTT CASISLSTEAFF
TRBJ2-1 TRBV9 TRBD2 - TGTGCCAGCAGCGCCCTGACTAGCGGGAGGGACCTCCTACGCAATGAGCAGTTCTTC CASSALTSGRDLLRNEQFF
TRBJ2-7 TRBV30 - - TGTGCCTGGAGTCGGGAGTTCCACGAGCAGTACTTC CAWSREFHEQYF
TRBJ2-2 TRBV5-1 TRBD2 - TGCGCCAGCAGCTTGGGACTAGCGGGAGCCGGGGAGCTGTTTTTT CASSLGLAGAGELFF